This T cell receptor beta chain was sequenced in a study of T-cell reconstitution after alpha-beta-depleted transplantation in children. This clonotype was counted at least ten times. The CDR3 totals 15 residues. Germline CDR1 is KGHSH and CDR2 is LQKENI. V shed 6 bases and J 1 base; nucleotides not matched to a gene: 7. Unique molecular identifiers featured in how the TCRbeta library was prepared. In TCRdb, the PCR reads were re-called with MiXCR into one record per CDR3 protein. This table has hundreds of thousands of distinct CDR3 sequences, around 9.6% appearing once. This material consisted of PBMCs from the stem cell graft donor, taken from the stem cell graft. This chain connects TRBV18 to TRBJ2-7, with 9 positions matching TRBD1. The sequence was collected from a human donor who donated a stem cell graft to a child with SCID. CDR3 protein: CASSVGQGQSYEQYF. The CDR3, as DNA: TGTGCCAGCTCGGTTGGACAGGGGCAATCCTACGAGCAGTACTTC.